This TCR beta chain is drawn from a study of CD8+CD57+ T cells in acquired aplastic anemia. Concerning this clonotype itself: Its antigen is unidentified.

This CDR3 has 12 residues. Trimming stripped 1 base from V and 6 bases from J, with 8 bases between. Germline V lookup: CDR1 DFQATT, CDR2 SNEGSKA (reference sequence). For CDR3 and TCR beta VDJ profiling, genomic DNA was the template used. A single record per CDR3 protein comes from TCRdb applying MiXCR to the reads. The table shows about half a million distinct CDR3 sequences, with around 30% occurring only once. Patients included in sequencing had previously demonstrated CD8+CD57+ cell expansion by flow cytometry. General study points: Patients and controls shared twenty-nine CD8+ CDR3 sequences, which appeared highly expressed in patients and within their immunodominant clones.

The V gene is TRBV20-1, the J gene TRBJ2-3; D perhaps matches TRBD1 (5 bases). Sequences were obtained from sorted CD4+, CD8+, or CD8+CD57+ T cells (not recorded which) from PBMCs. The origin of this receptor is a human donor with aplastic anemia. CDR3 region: CSARVTADTQYF. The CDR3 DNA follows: TGCAGTGCTAGAGTGACAGCCGATACGCAGTATTTT.